The clone carrying this TCR beta chain has ten or more counts. The data originate from a study of CD8 T cells in ankylosing spondylitis. The CDR3 consists of 14 residues. Trimming removed 2 bases from V and 7 bases from J, with 11 bases in between. Quantitative 5'-RACE with molecular barcodes produced the TCR beta libraries. Using its own MiXCR run on the 5' RACE reads, TCRdb lists one record per CDR3 protein. The sample includes some 240,000 distinct CDR3 sequences, roughly a quarter of them seen just once. Sequencing was performed on blood, either unsorted or a sorted T cell fraction (not recorded which). The rearrangement joins TRBV12-3 or TRBV12-4 to TRBJ1-4; a possible D gene is TRBD1 (6 bases). The clonotype comes from a male donor with ankylosing spondylitis or in good health (not recorded which). This chain's CDR3 is CASSLWGRSEKLFF. CDR3 DNA: TGTGCCAGCAGTTTATGGGGGCGCTCTGAAAAACTGTTTTTT.